The sequence of this T cell receptor (beta chain) was determined in a study of T cell responses to AZD1222 COVID-19 vaccine. For this clone: Its cognate antigen is unknown.

Study-wide points: White British ancestry dominated among donors, who included more females, and clonal diversity was possibly underestimated. Reports indicate that nearly half of spike-specific TCRs are directed at unmutated variant regions.

The CDR3 consists of 14 residues. Germline-derived CDR1 and CDR2 are SEHNR and FQNEAQ (reference sequence). V was clipped by 5 bases and J by 2 bases, with 13 bases between them. The repertoire was sequenced with immunoSEQ multiplex PCR; TCRdb's copy has only in-frame clones and lacks some. This table has 120,000 to 150,000 clones, approximately 90% appearing once. V gene TRBV7-9 combines with J gene TRBJ2-7; D is uncertain. The sequence was collected from an adult in good health. Source: peripheral blood, taken on day 0 of AZD1222 vaccination. The chain's CDR3 is CASSAHRNPYEQYF. Here the CDR3 DNA reads TGTGCCAGCAGCGCCCACCGAAACCCCTACGAGCAGTACTTC.